A selection of T cell receptor beta chains follows, all from one sample in a study of blood T cell repertoires in COVID-19. The repertoire was sequenced with immunoSEQ multiplex PCR; TCRdb's copy has only in-frame clones and lacks some. Of over 90,000 clones in the sample, almost 80% were seen once. Material for sequencing was peripheral blood. The receptors stem from a man between 60 and 70 years old with active or convalescent COVID-19. The conserved cysteine and the conserved F or W are not part of the CDR3 here.

v_gene: TRBV7-9; CDR3aa: ASSLGQAAGVYGYT
v_gene: TRBV28; CDR3aa: ASYPQDYNYEQY
v_gene: TRBV28; CDR3aa: ASNMGGTAGYQPQH
v_gene: TRBV5-8; CDR3aa: ASSLAGVAGYEQY
v_gene: TRBV5-1; CDR3aa: ASSVGLNTEAF
v_gene: TRBV5-1; CDR3aa: ASSSWGVGSYNEQF
v_gene: TRBV4-1; CDR3aa: ASSPKRSGSGDTQY
v_gene: TRBV2; CDR3aa: ASSEQGQGAGNTIY
v_gene: TRBV2; CDR3aa: ASSVVRGGTDTQY
v_gene: TRBV4-1; CDR3aa: ASSQERTSGAQETQY
v_gene: TRBV19; CDR3aa: ASSISGSSYNEQF
v_gene: TRBV6-5; CDR3aa: ASRGTSADTQY
v_gene: TRBV6-4; CDR3aa: ASSQGQGSTDTQY
v_gene: TRBV5-6; CDR3aa: ASRNTGGTEAF
v_gene: TRBV6-5; CDR3aa: ASKRGATEAF
v_gene: TRBV20-1; CDR3aa: SASILGGETQY
v_gene: TRBV6-5; CDR3aa: ASRRRRDSNQPQH
v_gene: TRBV19; CDR3aa: ASSRVAVSTDTQY
v_gene: TRBV29-1; CDR3aa: SVETGEIRTDTQY
v_gene: TRBV7-2; CDR3aa: ASSLGSLGRDTEAF
v_gene: TRBV6-1; CDR3aa: ASSDRSPSGRMQF
v_gene: TRBV29-1; CDR3aa: SVAGGGGELF
v_gene: TRBV27; CDR3aa: ASSSPGGIVNEQF
v_gene: TRBV11-2; CDR3aa: ASSLVAGGREQY
v_gene: TRBV27; CDR3aa: ASSFSGFTYEQY
v_gene: TRBV19; CDR3aa: ASSDTGGETQY
v_gene: TRBV20-1; CDR3aa: SASPASSTDTQY
v_gene: TRBV15; CDR3aa: ATSISERVANVLT
v_gene: TRBV30; CDR3aa: AWRPKGGSYNEQF
v_gene: TRBV28; CDR3aa: ASSPSPGQPQH
v_gene: TRBV5-1; CDR3aa: ASSLTVFTDTQY
v_gene: TRBV14; CDR3aa: ASSQIAGGKVYNEQF
v_gene: TRBV18; CDR3aa: ASSPLFIQGTGELF
v_gene: TRBV28; CDR3aa: ASRSPRQGGNQPQH
v_gene: TRBV4-1; CDR3aa: ASSQSGYEQY
v_gene: TRBV7-6; CDR3aa: ASSLGGGPTYEQY
v_gene: TRBV5-1; CDR3aa: ASSRRQGDTEAF
v_gene: TRBV7-2; CDR3aa: ASSRDRANNEQF
v_gene: TRBV5-1; CDR3aa: ASSFTGLAGVYNEQF
v_gene: TRBV5-1; CDR3aa: ASGPGQTNTGELF